This T cell receptor beta chain was identified in a study of PD-1 blockade in classical Hodgkin lymphoma. General observations from the study: Repertoires differed for reasons still undefined, possibly disease activity or prior therapy.

Specified time point: newly diagnosed, previously untreated cHL patient sample. Newly diagnosed classical Hodgkin lymphoma PBMCs, still untreated, provided the comparison samples. Sequencing used immunoSEQ multiplex PCR; TCRdb keeps in-frame clones, though not all of them. The sample has 20,000 to 25,000 clones, 90% to 95% seen once; the top ten hold 3.5% to 5%. In the case of this clone: Its target is not known.

Deletions cut 3 bases from V and 3 bases from J, with 10 bases between. CDR1 is SGHRS, CDR2 YFSETQ, per germline. CDR3 length: 13 residues. The chain links TRBV5-1 to TRBJ2-7; tentative D call: TRBD1 (5 bases). This TCR derives from a human donor with classical Hodgkin lymphoma. Sequencing used peripheral blood mononuclear cells (PBMCs). The CDR3 DNA sequence: TGCGCCAGCAGCTCCGACAGAGTCTACGAGCAGTACTTC. This sequence encodes CASSSDRVYEQYF.